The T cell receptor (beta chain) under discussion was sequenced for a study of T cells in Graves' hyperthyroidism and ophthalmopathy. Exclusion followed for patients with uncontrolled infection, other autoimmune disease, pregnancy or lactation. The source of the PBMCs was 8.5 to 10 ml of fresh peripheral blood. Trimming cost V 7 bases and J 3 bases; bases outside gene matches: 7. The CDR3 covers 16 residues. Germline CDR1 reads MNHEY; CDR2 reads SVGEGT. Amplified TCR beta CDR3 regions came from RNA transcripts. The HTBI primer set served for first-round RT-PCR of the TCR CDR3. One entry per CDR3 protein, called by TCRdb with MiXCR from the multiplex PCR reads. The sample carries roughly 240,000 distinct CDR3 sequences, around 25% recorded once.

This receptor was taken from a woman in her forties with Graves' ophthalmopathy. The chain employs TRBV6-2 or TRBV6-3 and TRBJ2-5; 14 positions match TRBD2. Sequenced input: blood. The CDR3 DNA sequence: TGTGCCAGCAAGGGACTAGCGGGAGTGCGAGAAGAGACCCAGTACTTC. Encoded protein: CASKGLAGVREETQYF.